The present T cell receptor (beta chain) was sequenced within a study of Ad26.COV2.S vaccination and SARS-CoV-2 variants. At the level of the study: By the intramuscular route, Ad26.COV2.S was given once, or twice 56 days apart.

This CDR3 is 12 amino acids long. Trimming left V 2 bases short and J 8 bases short, with 9 bases between. Germline lookup yields CDR1 PRHDT and CDR2 FYEKMQ (reference sequence). Whole-study findings and limits: Comparable non-spike TCR breadth was observed in vaccine and placebo recipients. Researchers cautioned that TCR breadth and depth analyses may have underestimated total T cell responses.

Described treatment: some 19 received Ad26.COV2.S at low or high dose, single or two shots; about 5 received placebo; per-sample allocation not given. Sampling took place 63 days after the first vaccine or placebo injection. Note on this clone: Antigen: not known.

Here immunoSEQ multiplex PCR was the method, and the copy in TCRdb shows in-frame clones only, minus some. The sample consists of approximately 400,000 clones, 80% to 90% of them appearing once. Sequencing was performed on peripheral blood, taken in a trial of Ad26.COV2.S vaccine versus placebo. V gene TRBV13 combines with J gene TRBJ1-1; D gene ambiguous. The sequence was obtained from a person aged 18-65 years who received the Ad26.COV2.S COVID-19 vaccine or a placebo. CDR3 loop: CASSLLRREAFF. For the CDR3, the DNA is TGTGCCAGCAGCTTACTTCGGCGGGAAGCTTTCTTT.